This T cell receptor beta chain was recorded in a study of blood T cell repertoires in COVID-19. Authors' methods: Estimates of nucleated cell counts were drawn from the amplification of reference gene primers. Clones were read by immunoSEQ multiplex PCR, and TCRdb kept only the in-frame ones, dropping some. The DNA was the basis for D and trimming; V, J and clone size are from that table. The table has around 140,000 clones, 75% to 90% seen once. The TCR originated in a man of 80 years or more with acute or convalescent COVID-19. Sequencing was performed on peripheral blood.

The CDR3 reads CAWSRSTTGTGGNYGYTF. Here the CDR3 DNA reads TGTGCCTGGAGTCGATCTACTACCGGGACAGGGGGCAACTATGGCTACACCTTC. This chain uses TRBV30 with TRBJ1-2, with 12 bases identical to TRBD1. Trimming at V came to 2 bases and at J to 2 bases, leaving 12 bases not matched to a gene. The CDR3 runs to 18 residues. From germline, CDR1 is GTSNPN and CDR2 SVGIG (reference sequence).